These 6 T cell receptor beta chains were sequenced from one sample in a study of beta chain features in type 1 diabetes. Study outcomes and limitations: Moderate yet significant TCRB CDR3 shortening was seen in Type 1 diabetes patients in all four CD4+ subsets.

Antigen specificity for these receptors is unknown. Sequencing targeted expressed TCRB transcripts, as all isolated RNA had been reverse transcribed. TCRdb's table, derived via immunoSEQ multiplex PCR, lists solely in-frame clones and lacks some. Altogether about 740,000 clones are present, around an eighth being singletons, with the ten largest covering 0.02% to 0.025%. Sample: naive CD4+ T cells from blood. Source of these receptors: a man between 18 and 35 years old with type 1 diabetes.

This clone was recorded a few times. The chain has TRBV30 and TRBJ2-2; no firm D call. The CDR3 runs to 12 residues. V was pared by 4 bases and J by 1 base, with 4 bases between. The germline V gene encodes CDR1 GTSNPN and CDR2 SVGIG (reference sequence). The CDR3 DNA sequence: TGTGCCTGGACAGGGAACACCGGGGAGCTGTTTTTT. It translates to CAWTGNTGELFF.

A note on this clone: At one end the junction does not follow the germline gene, possibly because of a read error. The gene calls are TRBV28 and TRBJ1-4; TRBD1 is a possible D gene (6 bases). The V gene's germline CDR1 is MDHEN and CDR2 SYDVKM. The CDR3 has 14 amino acids. CDR3 protein: CATSRGRGYEKLFF. Here the CDR3 DNA reads TGTGCCACCAGTCGGGGCAGGGGCTATGAAAAACTGTTTTTT. The full variable domain, with the rest looked up from reference TRBV28 and TRBJ1-4, is DVKVTQSSRYLVKRTGEKVFLECVQDMDHENMFWYRQDPGLGLRLIYFSYDVKMKEKGDIPEGYSVSREKKERFSLILESASTNQTSMYLCATSRGRGYEKLFFGSGTQLSVL.

The chain links TRBV27 to TRBJ1-1; D might be TRBD1 (6 bases). This CDR3 is 15 amino acids long. Germline V lookup: CDR1 MNHEY, CDR2 SMNVEV (reference sequence). V dropped 6 bases and J dropped 4 bases, with 18 bases sitting between them. Here the CDR3 reads CASSSTGLGRTEAFF. CDR3 DNA sequence: TGTGCCAGCAGCTCAACAGGGTTGGGGCGCACTGAAGCTTTCTTT.

This chain connects TRBV6-1 to TRBJ1-5, with 7 bases lining up with TRBD1. The germline V gene encodes CDR1 MNHNS and CDR2 SASEGT. The length of the CDR3 is 22 residues. The V gene end was trimmed by 0 bases and the J gene end by 2 bases; junction bases not matched to a gene: 22. For the CDR3, the DNA is TGTGCCAGCAGTGAAGCGCTCGAGGGGGCGCCGAGGTTGGGGATTGGCAATCAGCCCCAGCATTTT. Its protein is CASSEALEGAPRLGIGNQPQHF.

This sequence joins TRBV10-3 and TRBJ2-5; D unclear. Deletions cut 3 bases from V and 3 bases from J, with 8 bases between. From germline, CDR1 is ENHRY and CDR2 SYGVKD. The length of the CDR3 is 13 residues. CDR3 amino acids: CAISDSQKETQYF. The CDR3 nucleotides are TGTGCCATCAGTGATTCGCAGAAAGAGACCCAGTACTTC.

This clone has just a few counts. This chain joins TRBV7-9 and TRBJ1-6; the D is unclear. The CDR3 runs 12 residues. The germline V gene has CDR1 SEHNR and CDR2 FQNEAQ (reference sequence). With 5 bases removed from V and 5 bases from J, the gap between germline ends came to 4 bases. This chain's CDR3 is CASSLNNSPLHF. The CDR3 region has the DNA TGTGCCAGCAGCCTTAATAATTCACCCCTCCACTTT.